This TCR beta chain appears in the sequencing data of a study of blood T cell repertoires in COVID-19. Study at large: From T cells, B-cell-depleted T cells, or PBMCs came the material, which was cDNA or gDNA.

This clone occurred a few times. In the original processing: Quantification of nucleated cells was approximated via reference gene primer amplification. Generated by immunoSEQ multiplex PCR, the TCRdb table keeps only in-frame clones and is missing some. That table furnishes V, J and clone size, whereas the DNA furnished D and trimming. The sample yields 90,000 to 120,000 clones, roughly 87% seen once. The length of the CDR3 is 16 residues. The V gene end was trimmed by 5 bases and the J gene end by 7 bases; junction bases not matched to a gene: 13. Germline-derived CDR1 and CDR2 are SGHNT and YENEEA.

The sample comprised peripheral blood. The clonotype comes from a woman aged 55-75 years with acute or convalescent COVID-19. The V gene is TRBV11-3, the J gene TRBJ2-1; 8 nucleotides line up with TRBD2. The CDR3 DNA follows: TGTGCCAGCAGCCCCAGGCTCGCGGGAGGTTGGAATGAGCAGTTCTTC. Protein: CASSPRLAGGWNEQFF.